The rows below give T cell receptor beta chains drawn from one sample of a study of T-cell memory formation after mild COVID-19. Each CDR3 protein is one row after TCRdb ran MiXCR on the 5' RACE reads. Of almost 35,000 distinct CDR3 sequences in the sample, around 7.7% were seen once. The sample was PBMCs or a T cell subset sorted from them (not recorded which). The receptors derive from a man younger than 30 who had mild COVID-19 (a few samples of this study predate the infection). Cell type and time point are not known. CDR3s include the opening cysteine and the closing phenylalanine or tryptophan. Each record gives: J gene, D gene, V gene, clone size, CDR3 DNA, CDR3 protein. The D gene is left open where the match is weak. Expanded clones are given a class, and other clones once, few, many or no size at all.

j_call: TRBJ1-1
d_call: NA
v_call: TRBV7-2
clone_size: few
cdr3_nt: TGTGCCAGCACCCTACTATCGCGCAACACTGAAGCTTTCTTT
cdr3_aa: CASTLLSRNTEAFF

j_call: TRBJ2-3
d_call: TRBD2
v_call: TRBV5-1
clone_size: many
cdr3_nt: TGCGCCAGCAACATGGGGGGGTCCACAGATACGCAGTATTTT
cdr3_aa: CASNMGGSTDTQYF

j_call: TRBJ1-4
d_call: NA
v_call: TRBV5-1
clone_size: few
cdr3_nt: TGCGCCAGCAGCTTTGTAGGGATCGGTAATGAAAAACTGTTTTTT
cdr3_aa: CASSFVGIGNEKLFF

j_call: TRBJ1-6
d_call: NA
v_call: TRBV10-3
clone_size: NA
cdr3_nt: TGTGCCATCACCACGGACCCGAGGGATTCACCCCTCCACTTT
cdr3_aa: CAITTDPRDSPLHF

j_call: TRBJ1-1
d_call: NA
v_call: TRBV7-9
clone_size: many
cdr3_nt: TGTGCCAGCAGCCCCCAAGCGGGGCGGGGCACTGAAGCTTTCTTT
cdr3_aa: CASSPQAGRGTEAFF

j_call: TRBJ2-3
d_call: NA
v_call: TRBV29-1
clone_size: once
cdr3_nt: TGCAGCGTTGAAACCTATACGCAGTATTTT
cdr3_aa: CSVETYTQYF

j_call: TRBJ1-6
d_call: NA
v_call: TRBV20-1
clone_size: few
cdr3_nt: TGCAGTGCTAGAGATTTACGGGGGGCTTCACCCCTCCACTTT
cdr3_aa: CSARDLRGASPLHF

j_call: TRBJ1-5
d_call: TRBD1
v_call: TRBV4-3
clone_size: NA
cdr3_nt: TGCGCCAGCAGCCTCCGGACAGGGGACCAGCCCCAGCATTTT
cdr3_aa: CASSLRTGDQPQHF

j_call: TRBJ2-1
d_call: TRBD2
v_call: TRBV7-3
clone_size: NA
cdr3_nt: TGTGCCAGCAGCTTCAAGACTAGCGGGCCACAGTTCTTC
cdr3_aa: CASSFKTSGPQFF

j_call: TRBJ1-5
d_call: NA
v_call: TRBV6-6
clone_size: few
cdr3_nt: TGTGCCAGCAGTTACCTCGGGGGACCTCAGCCCCAGCATTTT
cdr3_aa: CASSYLGGPQPQHF

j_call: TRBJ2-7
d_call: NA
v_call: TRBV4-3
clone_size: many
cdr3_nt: TGCGCCAGCAGCCAAGGCAGAACAGGGTTCGACGAGCAGTACTTC
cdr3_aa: CASSQGRTGFDEQYF

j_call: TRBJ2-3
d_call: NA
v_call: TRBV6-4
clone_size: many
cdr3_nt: TGTGCCAGCAGTGTTGGCCAGGGAGCAGATACGCAGTATTTT
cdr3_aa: CASSVGQGADTQYF

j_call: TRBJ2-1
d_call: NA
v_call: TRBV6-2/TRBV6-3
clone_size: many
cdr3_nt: TGTGCCAGCAAGAGCTCCTACAATGAGCAGTTCTTC
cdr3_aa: CASKSSYNEQFF

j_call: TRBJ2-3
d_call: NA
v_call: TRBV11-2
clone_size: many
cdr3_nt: TGTGCCAGCAGCTTCACGGGGGCAGATACGCAGTATTTT
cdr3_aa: CASSFTGADTQYF

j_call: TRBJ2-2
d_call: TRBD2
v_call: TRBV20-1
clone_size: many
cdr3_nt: TGCAGTGCTAGAGATCCTAGCGGGGGGCACACCGGGGAGCTGTTTTTT
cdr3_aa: CSARDPSGGHTGELFF

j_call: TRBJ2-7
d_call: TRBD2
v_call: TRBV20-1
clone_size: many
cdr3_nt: TGCAGAACGGGGGGTCTGTCCTACGAGCAGTACTTC
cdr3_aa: CRTGGLSYEQYF

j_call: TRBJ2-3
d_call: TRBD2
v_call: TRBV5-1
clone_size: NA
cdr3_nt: TGCGCCAGCAGCGTATCTAGCGGGGGCTTCGGAGATACGCAGTATTTT
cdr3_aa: CASSVSSGGFGDTQYF

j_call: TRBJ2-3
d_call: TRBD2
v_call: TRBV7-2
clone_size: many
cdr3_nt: TGTGCCAGCAGCTTAGTTACCGGGGGGAGCACAGATACGCAGTATTTT
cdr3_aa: CASSLVTGGSTDTQYF

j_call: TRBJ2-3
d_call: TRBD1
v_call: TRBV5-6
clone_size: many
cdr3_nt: TGTGCCAGCAGCTTGATCAACAGGGGGTTCGATACGCAGTATTTT
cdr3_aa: CASSLINRGFDTQYF

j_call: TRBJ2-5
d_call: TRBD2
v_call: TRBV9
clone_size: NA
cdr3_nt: TGTGCCAGCAGCGGGACTAGCGGGGGGGCCGTTGAGACCCAGTACTTC
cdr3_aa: CASSGTSGGAVETQYF

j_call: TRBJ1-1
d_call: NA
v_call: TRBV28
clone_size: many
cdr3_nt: TGTGCCAGCAGTTTATCGGGGTTGGTGGGAAGGGGCACTGAAGCTTTCTTT
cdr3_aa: CASSLSGLVGRGTEAFF

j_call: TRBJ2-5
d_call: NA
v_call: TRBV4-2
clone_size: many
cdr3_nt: TGTGCCAGCAGCCCTTACGGCAGGGATCAAGAGACCCAGTACTTC
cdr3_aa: CASSPYGRDQETQYF

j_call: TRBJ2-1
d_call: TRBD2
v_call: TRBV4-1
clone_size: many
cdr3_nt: TGCGCCAGCAGCCAATTCAGCGGGGCCTCCTACAATGAGCAGTTCTTC
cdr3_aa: CASSQFSGASYNEQFF

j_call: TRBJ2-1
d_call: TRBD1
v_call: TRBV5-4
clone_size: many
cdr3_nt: TGTGCCAGCAGCGAGGGACAGGGGAATGAGCAGTTCTTC
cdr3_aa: CASSEGQGNEQFF

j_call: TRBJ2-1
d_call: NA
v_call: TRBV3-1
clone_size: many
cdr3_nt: TGTGCCAGCAGCCCGGATGGACATTACAATGAGCAGTTCTTC
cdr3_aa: CASSPDGHYNEQFF

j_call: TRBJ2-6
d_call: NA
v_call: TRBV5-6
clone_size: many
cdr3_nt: TGTGCCAGCAGCTTGGCCTTGGGTGAGTCATATGGGGCCAACGTCCTGACTTTC
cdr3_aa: CASSLALGESYGANVLTF

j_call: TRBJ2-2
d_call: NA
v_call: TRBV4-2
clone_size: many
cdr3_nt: TGTGCCAGCAGCCAAACCACAGGGTTTAGCGGGGAGCTGTTTTTT
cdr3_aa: CASSQTTGFSGELFF

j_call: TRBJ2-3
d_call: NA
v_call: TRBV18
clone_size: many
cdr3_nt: TGTGCCAGCGCAATAAGCGGCCGCTCGGATACGCAGTATTTT
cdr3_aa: CASAISGRSDTQYF

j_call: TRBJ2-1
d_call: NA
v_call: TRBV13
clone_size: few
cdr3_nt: TGTGCCAGCAGCCCACACGAAAACAATGAGCAGTTCTTC
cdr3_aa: CASSPHENNEQFF